Listed here are 10 T cell receptor beta chains from one sample, sequenced in a study of T cell responses to AZD1222 COVID-19 vaccine. Clones were read by immunoSEQ multiplex PCR, and TCRdb kept only the in-frame ones, dropping some. The data contain more than 90,000 clones, about 90% of them singletons. Material: peripheral blood, obtained on day 0 of AZD1222 vaccination. These receptors were collected from an adult in good health.

The V gene is TRBV28, the J gene TRBJ2-7; 10 bases align to TRBD2. The CDR3 is 14 amino acids. V lost 5 bases to trimming and J lost 6 bases; unmatched junction nucleotides: 7. Per the germline V gene, CDR1 is MDHEN and CDR2 is SYDVKM. The CDR3 protein is CASSPGLALGEQYF. CDR3 sequence (DNA): TGTGCCAGCAGTCCGGGACTAGCGTTGGGCGAGCAGTACTTC.

This sequence joins TRBV19 and TRBJ2-7, with a tentative D call TRBD1 (6 bases). The V end was cut by 8 bases, the J end by 4 bases, with 18 bases between. This CDR3 comprises 14 residues. Germline loops: CDR1 LNHDA, CDR2 SQIVND (reference sequence). CDR3 sequence: CASSEQGAGYEQYF. In DNA, the CDR3 is TGTGCCAGTTCTGAACAGGGTGCAGGATACGAGCAGTACTTC. Full variable domain (missing parts from reference TRBV19 and TRBJ2-7): DGGITQSPKYLFRKEGQNVTLSCEQNLNHDAMYWYRQDPGQGLRLIYYSQIVNDFQKGDIAEGYSVSREKKESFPLTVTSAQKNPTAFYLCASSEQGAGYEQYFGPGTRLTVT.

The chain has TRBV18 and TRBJ1-3; D not resolved. The length of the CDR3 is 14 residues. Germline V CDR1 and CDR2: KGHSH, LQKENI. The V end was cut by 3 bases, the J end by 0 bases, with 6 bases between. CDR3 in DNA: TGTGCCAGCTCACCCAAGGGCTCTGGAAACACCATATATTTT. Translation gives CASSPKGSGNTIYF.

The chain links TRBV11-2 to TRBJ2-7; 7 bases map to TRBD2. CDR3 length: 15 residues. Germline trimming cut 5 bases from V and 0 bases from J; bases unmatched to any gene: 7. Germline V lookup: CDR1 SGHAT, CDR2 FQNNGV. CDR3 sequence (DNA): TGTGCCAGCAGCCCCCTAGCGGTGAGCTCCTACGAGCAGTACTTC. This translates into CASSPLAVSSYEQYF.

The chain has TRBV30 and TRBJ2-2, with D perhaps being TRBD1 or TRBD2 (5 bases each). V lost 8 bases and J 1 base, leaving 8 bases between the germline ends. Germline V gene data show CDR1 as GTSNPN and CDR2 as SVGIG (reference sequence). The CDR3 is made up of 12 amino acids. CDR3 sequence (DNA): TGTGCCGGGACGGGGAACACCGGGGAGCTGTTTTTT. Translated, it gives CAGTGNTGELFF.

The chain recombines TRBV7-2 with TRBJ2-7; D is unclear. From germline, CDR1 is SGHTA and CDR2 FQGNSA. The CDR3 contains 15 residues. V shed 4 bases and J shed 2 bases, with 15 bases lying between them. The CDR3 DNA is TGTGCCAGCAGCTCCCCCCATTTGGGGACCTACGAGCAGTACTTC. Its protein is CASSSPHLGTYEQYF.

The chain couples TRBV19 to TRBJ1-1, with D possibly TRBD1 on 5 matching bases. The length of the CDR3 is 11 residues. V gave up 9 bases and J gave up 6 bases, with 11 bases separating them. The germline V gene encodes CDR1 LNHDA and CDR2 SQIVND (reference sequence). The CDR3 DNA is TGTGCCAGCCAAGGGGTCGCTGAAGCTTTCTTT. Residues: CASQGVAEAFF.

This chain uses TRBV4-2 with TRBJ2-1, with D unresolved. Trimming took 0 bases from V and 2 from J, leaving 11 bases between them. Germline V gene data show CDR1 as LGHNA and CDR2 as YNFKEQ. This CDR3 spans 16 amino acids. The CDR3 bases are TGTGCCAGCAGCCAAGAACGGAGTGTGACCTACAATGAGCAGTTCTTC. Translating gives CASSQERSVTYNEQFF.

The rearrangement uses TRBV7-9 and TRBJ2-5; weak D call: TRBD2 (5 bases). The germline V gene encodes CDR1 SEHNR and CDR2 FQNEAQ (reference sequence). The CDR3 consists of 17 residues. The V and J ends lost 4 bases and 5 bases respectively, with 23 bases between them. The CDR3 region has the DNA TGTGCCAGCAGCTCAGGAAAACCCACTCCCCGCGGGGAGACCCAGTACTTC. Its translation: CASSSGKPTPRGETQYF.

V and J are TRBV3-1 (or the pseudogene TRBV3-2) and TRBJ2-1; no clear D gene. Germline CDR1 LGHDT, CDR2 YNNKEL (reference sequence). The CDR3 length is 14 residues. V lost 2 bases and J lost 4, with 9 bases in between. DNA of the CDR3: TGTGCCAGCAGCCAATTGAGCCCTTACAATGAGCAGTTCTTC. Translation: CASSQLSPYNEQFF.